The 5 T cell receptor beta chains given below trace back to one sample, sequenced in a study of cytomegalovirus exposure and HLA in healthy donors (dated by TCRdb to the late 2010s). To prepare the library, the immunoSEQ multiplex PCR assay was applied. For the multiplex PCR, a mixture combining 60 forward primers for TCR Vbeta segments and 13 reverse primers for TCR Jbeta segments was used. TCRdb provides this immuneACCESS table in a form limited to in-frame rearrangements. Some clones are lacking; in checked studies, under half of them reflect an unresolved V gene, and why the rest are absent is not known. This sample holds about 140,000 clones; under 90% were observed only once. The ten largest make up under 5% of the sample. Sequenced: PBMCs. Receptors were obtained from a man in his forties in good health and CMV-seronegative.

The rearrangement joins TRBV19 to TRBJ1-6; 7 bases match TRBD1. J was trimmed by 7 bases and V by 5 bases; bases with no gene match: 5. CDR1 is LNHDA and CDR2 is SQIVND in the germline V gene (reference sequence). This CDR3 region has 14 residues. The CDR3, as DNA: TGTGCCAGTAGTCAGGGACAGCCAAATTCACCCCTCCACTTT. Its protein product is CASSQGQPNSPLHF. The entire variable domain, with the rest obtained from reference TRBV19 and TRBJ1-6, is as follows: DGGITQSPKYLFRKEGQNVTLSCEQNLNHDAMYWYRQDPGQGLRLIYYSQIVNDFQKGDIAEGYSVSREKKESFPLTVTSAQKNPTAFYLCASSQGQPNSPLHFGNGTRLTVT.

The V gene is TRBV4-1, the J gene TRBJ2-3; D call uncertain. Looked up from germline, CDR1 is MGHRA and CDR2 is YSYEKL. V was trimmed by 0 bases and J by 5 bases, leaving 9 bases between them. The CDR3 loop spans 14 amino acids. CDR3 region: CASSQETPLDTQYF. The CDR3 nucleotides are TGCGCCAGCAGCCAAGAGACTCCTTTAGATACGCAGTATTTT.

This clone appeared a few times. J is TRBJ2-1 and V is TRBV5-6; 13 positions match TRBD2. This CDR3 contains 15 residues. CDR1 and CDR2 (germline): SGHDT, YYEEEE. Trimming cost V 4 bases and J 9 bases; bases outside gene matches: 7. CDR3 loop: CASSPGLAGFVEQFF. For the CDR3, the DNA is TGTGCCAGCAGCCCGGGACTAGCGGGATTTGTTGAGCAGTTCTTC.

Note on this clone: The sample carries other DNA sequences with the same CDR3. The chain uses TRBV18 and TRBJ1-4, with 10 positions matching TRBD1. This CDR3 is 15 amino acids long. Losses at the gene ends were 3 bases for V and 8 bases for J; bases not matched to a gene: 6. The germline V gene encodes CDR1 KGHSH and CDR2 LQKENI. CDR3 sequence reads: CASSPSGTGAEKLFF. CDR3 sequence (DNA): TGTGCCAGCTCACCTTCCGGGACAGGGGCCGAAAAACTGTTTTTT.

This clone has just a few counts. The chain carries TRBV28 and TRBJ2-1; a weak D match, TRBD2 (6 bases). Germline values: CDR1 MDHEN, CDR2 SYDVKM. This CDR3 spans 13 amino acids. Deletions cut 6 bases from V and 12 bases from J, with 18 bases between. CDR3 amino acids: CASREGTPGRQFF. In DNA, the CDR3 is TGTGCCAGCAGGGAGGGGACTCCAGGACGGCAGTTCTTC.